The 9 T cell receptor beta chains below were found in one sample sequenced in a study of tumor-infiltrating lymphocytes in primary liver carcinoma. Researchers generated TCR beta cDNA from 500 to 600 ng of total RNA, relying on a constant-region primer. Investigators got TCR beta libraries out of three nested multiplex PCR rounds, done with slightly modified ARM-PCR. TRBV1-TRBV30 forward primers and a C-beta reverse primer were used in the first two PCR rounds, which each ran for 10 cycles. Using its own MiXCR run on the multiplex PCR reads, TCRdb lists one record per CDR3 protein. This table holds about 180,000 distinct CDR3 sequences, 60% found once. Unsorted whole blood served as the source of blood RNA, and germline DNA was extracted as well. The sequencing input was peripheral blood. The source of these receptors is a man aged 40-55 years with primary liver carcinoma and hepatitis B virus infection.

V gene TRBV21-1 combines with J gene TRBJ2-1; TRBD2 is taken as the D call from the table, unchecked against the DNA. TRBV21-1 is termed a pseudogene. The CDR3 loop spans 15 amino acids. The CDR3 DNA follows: TGTGCCAGCAGCAAAGAGACGGGAGGTAACAATGAGCAGTTCTTC. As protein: CASSKETGGNNEQFF.

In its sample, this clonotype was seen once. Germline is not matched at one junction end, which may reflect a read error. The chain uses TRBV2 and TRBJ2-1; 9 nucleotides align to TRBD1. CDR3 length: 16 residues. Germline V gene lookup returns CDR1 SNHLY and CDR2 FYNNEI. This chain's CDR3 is CTSSPRTGEHYNEQFF. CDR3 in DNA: TGTACCAGCAGTCCTAGGACAGGGGAACATTACAATGAGCAGTTCTTC.

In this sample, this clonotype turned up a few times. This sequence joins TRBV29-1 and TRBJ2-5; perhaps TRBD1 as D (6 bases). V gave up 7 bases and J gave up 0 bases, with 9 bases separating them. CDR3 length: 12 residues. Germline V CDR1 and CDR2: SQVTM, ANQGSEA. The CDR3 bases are TGCAGCGGCCAGGGGTACCAAGAGACCCAGTACTTC. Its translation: CSGQGYQETQYF.

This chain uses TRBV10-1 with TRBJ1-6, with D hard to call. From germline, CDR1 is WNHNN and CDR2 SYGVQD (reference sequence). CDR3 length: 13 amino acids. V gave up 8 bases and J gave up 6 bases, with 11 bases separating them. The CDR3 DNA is TGCGCCAGCCGACTAAACCCTAATTCACCCCTCCACTTT. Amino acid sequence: CASRLNPNSPLHF.

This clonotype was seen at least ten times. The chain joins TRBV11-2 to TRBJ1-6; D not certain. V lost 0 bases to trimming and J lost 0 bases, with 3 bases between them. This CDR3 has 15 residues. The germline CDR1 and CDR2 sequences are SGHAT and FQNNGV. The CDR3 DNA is TGTGCCAGCAGCTTAGACAGCTCCTATAATTCACCCCTCCACTTT. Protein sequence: CASSLDSSYNSPLHF.

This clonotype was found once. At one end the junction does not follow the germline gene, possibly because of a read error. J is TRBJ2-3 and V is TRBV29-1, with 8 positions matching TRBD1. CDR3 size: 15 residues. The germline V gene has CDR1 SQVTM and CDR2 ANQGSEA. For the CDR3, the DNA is TGCAACGTTGAACCACAGGGGGTCGGCACAGATGCGCAGTATTTT. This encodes CNVEPQGVGTDAQYF.

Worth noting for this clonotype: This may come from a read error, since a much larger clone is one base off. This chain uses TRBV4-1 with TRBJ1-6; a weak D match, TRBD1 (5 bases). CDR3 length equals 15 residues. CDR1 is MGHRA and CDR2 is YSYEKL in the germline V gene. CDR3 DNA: TGCGCCAGCAGCCACACAGGCAGCGAGAATTCACGCCTCCACTTT. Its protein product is CASSHTGSENSRLHF.

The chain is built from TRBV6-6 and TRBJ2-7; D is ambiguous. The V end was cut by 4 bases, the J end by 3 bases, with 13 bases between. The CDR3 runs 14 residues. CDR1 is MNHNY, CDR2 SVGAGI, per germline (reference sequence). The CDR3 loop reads CASSFTELNYEQYF. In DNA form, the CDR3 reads TGTGCCAGCAGTTTTACGGAACTAAACTACGAGCAGTACTTC.

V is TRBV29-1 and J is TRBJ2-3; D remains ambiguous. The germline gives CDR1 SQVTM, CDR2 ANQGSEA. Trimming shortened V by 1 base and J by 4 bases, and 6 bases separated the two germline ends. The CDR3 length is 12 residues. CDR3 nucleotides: TGCAGCGTTGAAGTTTTGGCAGATACGCAGTATTTT. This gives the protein CSVEVLADTQYF.